This T cell receptor beta chain was obtained from a study of blood T cell repertoires in COVID-19. Study-wide context: Whether acute or convalescent, the COVID-19 samples came from the United States, Italy and Spain. Sources were T cells, B-cell-depleted T cells, or PBMCs; the material itself was cDNA or gDNA.

In the original analysis: How many nucleated cells were present was estimated from reference gene primer amplification. Produced via immunoSEQ multiplex PCR; TCRdb's table is partial and in-frame only. The V and J calls and clone size are taken from that table; D and trimming were inferred from the DNA. Of about 160,000 clones listed, roughly 89% are singletons. The ends were cut back, 4 bases at V and 3 bases at J, with 20 bases in the middle. This CDR3 spans 17 amino acids. Germline CDR1 is KGHDR and CDR2 is SFDVKD. The chain has TRBV24-1 and TRBJ2-5; D is possibly TRBD2 (8 bases). Sequencing was carried out using peripheral blood. The source of this sequence is a woman aged 60-75 years who had recovered from COVID-19. The CDR3: CATSDPYRGGGKETQYF. For the CDR3, the DNA is TGTGCCACCAGTGACCCTTACAGGGGCGGGGGGAAAGAGACCCAGTACTTC.